Sequencing of this T cell receptor beta chain was carried out in a study of blood T cell repertoires in COVID-19. Overall study: The origin of the acute and convalescent COVID-19 samples was the United States, Italy and Spain. PBMCs, B-cell-depleted T cells, or T cells were the source of the cDNA or gDNA that made up the material.

In the original workflow: Nucleated cell number was recorded as an estimate derived from reference gene primer amplification. Profiling relied on immunoSEQ multiplex PCR, and the TCRdb table lists in-frame clones only, not all of them. V, J and clone size reflect that table, while D and trimming were determined from the DNA. Of under 550,000 clones listed, around 90% were seen once; the top ten hold approximately 0.92%. The germline CDR1 and CDR2 sequences are SGHKS and YYEKEE (reference sequence). The CDR3 runs to 11 residues. V was cut by 4 bases and J by 9 bases, with 8 bases left in between. Seattle researchers signed up patients amid active infection and tracked them longitudinally.

The rearrangement links TRBV5-5 to TRBJ2-1; D is unresolved. The TCR originated in a man between 18 and 29 years old with COVID-19, enrolled during active disease. Input material: peripheral blood. Here the CDR3 reads CASSLGGEQFF. CDR3 coding DNA: TGTGCCAGCAGCCTCGGTGGTGAGCAGTTCTTC.